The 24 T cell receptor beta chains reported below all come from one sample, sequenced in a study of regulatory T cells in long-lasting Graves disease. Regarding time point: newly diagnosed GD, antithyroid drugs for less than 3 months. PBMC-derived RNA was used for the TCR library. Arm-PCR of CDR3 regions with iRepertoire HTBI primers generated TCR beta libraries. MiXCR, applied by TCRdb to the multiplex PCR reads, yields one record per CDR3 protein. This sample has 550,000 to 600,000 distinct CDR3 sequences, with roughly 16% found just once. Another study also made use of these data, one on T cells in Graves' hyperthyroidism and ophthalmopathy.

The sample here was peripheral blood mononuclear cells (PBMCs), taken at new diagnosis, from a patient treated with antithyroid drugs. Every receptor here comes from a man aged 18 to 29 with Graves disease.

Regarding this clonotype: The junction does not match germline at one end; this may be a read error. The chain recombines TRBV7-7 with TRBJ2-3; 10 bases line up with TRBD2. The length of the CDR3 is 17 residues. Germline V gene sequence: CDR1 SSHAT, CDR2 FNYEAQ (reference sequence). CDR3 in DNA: TGTGCTAGCAGTTTAACTAGCGGGACAACCCCCACAGATACGCAGTATTTT. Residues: CASSLTSGTTPTDTQYF. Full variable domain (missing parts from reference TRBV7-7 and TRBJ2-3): GAGVSQSPRYKVTKRGQDVTLRCDPISSHATLYWYQQALGQGPEFLTYFNYEAQPDKSGLPSDRFSAERPEGSISTLTIQRTEQRDSAMYRCASSLTSGTTPTDTQYFGPGTRLTVL.

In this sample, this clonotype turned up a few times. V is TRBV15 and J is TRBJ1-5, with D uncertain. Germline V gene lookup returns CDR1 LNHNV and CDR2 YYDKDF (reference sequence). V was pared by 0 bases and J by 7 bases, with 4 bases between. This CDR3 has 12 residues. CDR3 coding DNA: TGTGCCACCAGCAGAGATAAACAGCCCCAGCATTTT. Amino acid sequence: CATSRDKQPQHF.

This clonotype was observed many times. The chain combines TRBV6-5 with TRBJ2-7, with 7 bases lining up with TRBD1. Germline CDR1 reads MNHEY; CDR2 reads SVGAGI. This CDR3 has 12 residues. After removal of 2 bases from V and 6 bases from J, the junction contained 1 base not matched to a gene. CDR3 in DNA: TGTGCCAGCAGTTACAACAGGGGCGAGCAGTACTTC. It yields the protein CASSYNRGEQYF.

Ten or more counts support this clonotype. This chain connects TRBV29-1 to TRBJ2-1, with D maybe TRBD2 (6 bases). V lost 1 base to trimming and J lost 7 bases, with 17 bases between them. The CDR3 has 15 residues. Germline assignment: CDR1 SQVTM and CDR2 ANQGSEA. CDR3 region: CSVEVRRTRENEQFF. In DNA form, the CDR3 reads TGCAGCGTTGAAGTAAGGCGGACCCGGGAGAATGAGCAGTTCTTC.

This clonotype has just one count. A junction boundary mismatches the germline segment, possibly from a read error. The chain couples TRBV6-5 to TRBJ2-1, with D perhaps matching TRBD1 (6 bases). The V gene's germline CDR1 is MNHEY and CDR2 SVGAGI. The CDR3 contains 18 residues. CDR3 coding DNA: TGTGCCAGCAGTCACTCGTTCACAGGGTACGACCTCTACAATGAGCAGTTCTTC. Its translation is CASSHSFTGYDLYNEQFF.

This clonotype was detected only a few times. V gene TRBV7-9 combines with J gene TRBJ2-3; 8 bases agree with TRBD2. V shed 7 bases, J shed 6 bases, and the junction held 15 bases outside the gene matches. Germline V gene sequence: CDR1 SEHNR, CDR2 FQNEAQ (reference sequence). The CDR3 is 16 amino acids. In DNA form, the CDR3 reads TGTGCCAGCATACAACACGGGACTAGGGTAGGGGATACGCAGTATTTT. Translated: CASIQHGTRVGDTQYF.

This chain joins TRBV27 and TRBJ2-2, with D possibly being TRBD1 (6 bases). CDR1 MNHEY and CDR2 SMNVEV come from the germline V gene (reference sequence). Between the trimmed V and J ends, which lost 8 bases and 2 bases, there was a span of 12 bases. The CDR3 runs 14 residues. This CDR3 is CASRRGRNTGELFF. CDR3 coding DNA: TGTGCCAGCCGCAGGGGCAGAAACACCGGGGAGCTGTTTTTT.

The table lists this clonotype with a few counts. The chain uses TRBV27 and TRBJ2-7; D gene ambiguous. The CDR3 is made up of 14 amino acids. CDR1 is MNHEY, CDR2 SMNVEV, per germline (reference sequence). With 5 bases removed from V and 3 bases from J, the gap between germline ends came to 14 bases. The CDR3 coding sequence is TGTGCCAGCAGTCGATCTACAGAGGTCTACGAGCAGTACTTC. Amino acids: CASSRSTEVYEQYF.

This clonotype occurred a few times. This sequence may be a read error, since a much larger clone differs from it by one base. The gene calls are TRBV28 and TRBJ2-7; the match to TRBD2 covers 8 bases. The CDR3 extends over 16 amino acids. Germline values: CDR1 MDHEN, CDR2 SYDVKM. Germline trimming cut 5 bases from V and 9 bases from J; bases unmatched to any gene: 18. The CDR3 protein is CASSPPGIRGRSVQYF. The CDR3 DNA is TGTGCCAGCAGTCCCCCCGGTATTCGCGGGAGGAGCGTGCAGTACTTC.

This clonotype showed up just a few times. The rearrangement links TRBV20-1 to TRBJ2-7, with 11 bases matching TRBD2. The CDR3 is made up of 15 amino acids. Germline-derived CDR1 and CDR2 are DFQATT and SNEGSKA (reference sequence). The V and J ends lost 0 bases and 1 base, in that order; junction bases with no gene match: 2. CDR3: CSAREGLADSYEQYF. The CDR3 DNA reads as TGCAGTGCTAGAGAGGGACTAGCGGATTCCTACGAGCAGTACTTC.

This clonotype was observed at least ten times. The DNA of the CDR3 is TGTGCCAGCAGTTCTCCCTTGAGAGAAAGCACAGATACGCAGTATTTT. The encoded protein is CASSSPLRESTDTQYF. V and J are TRBV28 and TRBJ2-3; D remains unclear. The CDR3 covers 16 residues. The ends were cut back, 4 bases at V and 0 bases at J, with 14 bases in the middle. Germline V CDR1 and CDR2: MDHEN, SYDVKM. The variable domain in full, completed from reference TRBV28 and TRBJ2-3, reads DVKVTQSSRYLVKRTGEKVFLECVQDMDHENMFWYRQDPGLGLRLIYFSYDVKMKEKGDIPEGYSVSREKKERFSLILESASTNQTSMYLCASSSPLRESTDTQYFGPGTRLTVL.

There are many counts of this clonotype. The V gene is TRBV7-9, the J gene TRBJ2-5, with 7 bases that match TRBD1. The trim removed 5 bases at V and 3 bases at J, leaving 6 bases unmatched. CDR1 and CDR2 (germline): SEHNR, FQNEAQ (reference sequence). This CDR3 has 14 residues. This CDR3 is CASSLRDSEETQYF. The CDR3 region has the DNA TGTGCCAGCAGCCTCCGGGACAGCGAAGAGACCCAGTACTTC.

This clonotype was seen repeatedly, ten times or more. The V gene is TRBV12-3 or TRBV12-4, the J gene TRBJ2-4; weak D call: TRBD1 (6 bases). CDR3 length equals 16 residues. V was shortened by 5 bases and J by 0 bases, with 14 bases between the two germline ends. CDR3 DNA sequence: TGTGCCAGCAGTCTAGGGGGTCTTTTAGCCAAAAACATTCAGTACTTC. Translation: CASSLGGLLAKNIQYF.

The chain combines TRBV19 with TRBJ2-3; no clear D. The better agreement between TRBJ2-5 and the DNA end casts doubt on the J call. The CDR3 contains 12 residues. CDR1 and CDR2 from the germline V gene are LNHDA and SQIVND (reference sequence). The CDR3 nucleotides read TGTGCCAGTAGTGTGAGACAAGAGACCCAGTACTTC. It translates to CASSVRQETQYF.

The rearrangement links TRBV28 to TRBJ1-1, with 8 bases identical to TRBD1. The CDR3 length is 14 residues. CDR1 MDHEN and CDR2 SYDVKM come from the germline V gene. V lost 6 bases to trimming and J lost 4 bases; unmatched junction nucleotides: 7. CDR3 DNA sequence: TGTGCCAGCAGCCCGGGACAGGCCCTCACTGAAGCTTTCTTT. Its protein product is CASSPGQALTEAFF.

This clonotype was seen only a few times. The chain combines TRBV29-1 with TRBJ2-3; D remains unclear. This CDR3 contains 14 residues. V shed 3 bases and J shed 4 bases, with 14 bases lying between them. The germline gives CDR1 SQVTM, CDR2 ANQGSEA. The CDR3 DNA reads TGCAGCGTTGACGTGGGAAGGCGAGCAGATACGCAGTATTTT. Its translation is CSVDVGRRADTQYF.

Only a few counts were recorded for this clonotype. This CDR3 reads CSARGLASETQYF. As DNA, the CDR3 is TGCAGTGCTAGAGGACTAGCGAGCGAGACCCAGTACTTC. This sequence joins TRBV20-1 and TRBJ2-5, with 8 bases that match TRBD2. The J segment lost 5 bases and the V segment lost 1 base, leaving 3 bases of the junction unmatched. Germline V gene data show CDR1 as DFQATT and CDR2 as SNEGSKA (reference sequence). The CDR3 sequence is 13 residues long.

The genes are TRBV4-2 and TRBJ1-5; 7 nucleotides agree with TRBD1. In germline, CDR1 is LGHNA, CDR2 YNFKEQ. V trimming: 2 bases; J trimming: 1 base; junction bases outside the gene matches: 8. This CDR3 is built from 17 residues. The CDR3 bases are TGTGCCAGCAGCCAACGAGGGCCAGGGGGAAGCAATCAGCCCCAGCATTTT. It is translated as CASSQRGPGGSNQPQHF.

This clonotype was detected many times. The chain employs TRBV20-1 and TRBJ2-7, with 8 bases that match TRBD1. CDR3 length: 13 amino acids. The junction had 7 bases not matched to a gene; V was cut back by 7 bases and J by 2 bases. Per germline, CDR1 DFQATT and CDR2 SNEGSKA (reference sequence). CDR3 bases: TGCAGTGGGGCCAGGACAGGGACCTACGAGCAGTACTTC. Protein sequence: CSGARTGTYEQYF.

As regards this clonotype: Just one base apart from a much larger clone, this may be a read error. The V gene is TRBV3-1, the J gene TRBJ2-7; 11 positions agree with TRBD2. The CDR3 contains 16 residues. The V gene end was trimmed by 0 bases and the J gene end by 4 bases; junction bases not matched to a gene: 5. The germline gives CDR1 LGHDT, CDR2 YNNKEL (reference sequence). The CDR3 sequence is CASSQERGLAVYEQYF. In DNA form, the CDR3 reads TGTGCCAGCAGCCAAGAACGGGGACTAGCGGTTTACGAGCAGTACTTC.

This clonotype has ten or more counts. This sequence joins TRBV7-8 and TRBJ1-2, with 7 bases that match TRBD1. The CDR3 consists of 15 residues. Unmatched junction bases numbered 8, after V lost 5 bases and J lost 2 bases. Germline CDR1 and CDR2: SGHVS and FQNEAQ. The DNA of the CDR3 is TGTGCCAGCAGCCCCCGAGGGGGCCTAAACTATGGCTACACCTTC. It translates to CASSPRGGLNYGYTF.

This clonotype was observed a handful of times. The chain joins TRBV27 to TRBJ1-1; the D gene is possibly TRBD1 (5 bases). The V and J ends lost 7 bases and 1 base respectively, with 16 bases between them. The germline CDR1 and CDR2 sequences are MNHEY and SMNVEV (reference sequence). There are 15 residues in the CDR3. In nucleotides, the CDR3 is TGTGCCAGCATCCTACGCGGGGCACGGAACACTGAAGCTTTCTTT. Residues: CASILRGARNTEAFF.

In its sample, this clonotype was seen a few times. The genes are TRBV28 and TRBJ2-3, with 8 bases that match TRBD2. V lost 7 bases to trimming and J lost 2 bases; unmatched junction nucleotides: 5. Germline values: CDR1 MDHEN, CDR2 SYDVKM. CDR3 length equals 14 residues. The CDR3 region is CASKIAGLTDTQYF. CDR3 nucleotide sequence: TGTGCCAGCAAAATAGCGGGGCTCACAGATACGCAGTATTTT.

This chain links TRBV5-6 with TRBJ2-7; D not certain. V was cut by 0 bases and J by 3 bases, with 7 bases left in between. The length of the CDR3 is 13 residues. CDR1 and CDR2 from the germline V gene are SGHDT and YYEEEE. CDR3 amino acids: CASSLVAVYEQYF. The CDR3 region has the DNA TGTGCCAGCAGCTTGGTGGCGGTCTACGAGCAGTACTTC.